Shown below are 4 T cell receptor beta chains from a single sample sequenced in a study of shared T cell receptors in the human thymus (dated by TCRdb to the early 2020s). The library came from the immunoSEQ multiplex PCR assay. TCRdb limited this immuneACCESS table to in-frame rearrangements with V and J called. A share of clones is missing; checked studies link under half to unresolved V genes, and the rest is unexplained. A total of almost 550,000 clones appear in this sample, approximately 80% of them only once. The ten largest make up more than 0.01% of the sample. These records were also assigned to another study, of human thymus T cells.

Material for sequencing was thymocytes. These receptor sequences come from a boy under two years old with a congenital heart defect. Donor details come from another sample of the same person, matched by shared clones.

This rearrangement joins TRBV18 to TRBJ2-5; TRBD1 might be the D (6 bases). Germline lookup yields CDR1 KGHSH and CDR2 LQKENI. There are 13 residues in the CDR3. V was clipped by 3 bases and J by 5 bases, with 10 bases between them. The CDR3 here is CASSPKQGETQYF. CDR3 coding DNA: TGTGCCAGCTCACCTAAGCAGGGGGAGACCCAGTACTTC.

The chain is built from TRBV11-2 and TRBJ2-7, with 8 bases aligning to TRBD1. Trimming at V came to 3 bases and at J to 7 bases, leaving 14 bases not matched to a gene. This CDR3 spans 16 amino acids. Per the germline V gene, CDR1 is SGHAT and CDR2 is FQNNGV. The CDR3 sequence is CASSLGSGTGPWEQYF. Here the CDR3 DNA reads TGTGCCAGCAGCTTGGGGTCCGGGACAGGCCCTTGGGAGCAGTACTTC.

This clone is a singleton in its sample. This sequence joins TRBV5-1 and TRBJ2-7; D is possibly TRBD2 (6 bases). The length of the CDR3 is 13 residues. With 4 bases removed from V and 3 bases from J, the gap between germline ends came to 11 bases. CDR1 and CDR2 (germline): SGHRS, YFSETQ. Written as DNA, the CDR3 is TGCGCCAGCAGCGAAACTAGCAGCTACGAGCAGTACTTC. Translating gives CASSETSSYEQYF.

In its sample, this clone was seen a few times. The CDR3: CASSKGQRDEKLFF. CDR3 nucleotides: TGCGCCAGCAGCAAGGGACAGCGGGATGAAAAACTGTTTTTT. The chain employs TRBV5-1 and TRBJ1-4, with 7 bases aligning to TRBD1. V shed 4 bases, J shed 6 bases, and the junction held 6 bases outside the gene matches. The germline CDR1 and CDR2 sequences are SGHRS and YFSETQ. This CDR3 has 14 amino acids.